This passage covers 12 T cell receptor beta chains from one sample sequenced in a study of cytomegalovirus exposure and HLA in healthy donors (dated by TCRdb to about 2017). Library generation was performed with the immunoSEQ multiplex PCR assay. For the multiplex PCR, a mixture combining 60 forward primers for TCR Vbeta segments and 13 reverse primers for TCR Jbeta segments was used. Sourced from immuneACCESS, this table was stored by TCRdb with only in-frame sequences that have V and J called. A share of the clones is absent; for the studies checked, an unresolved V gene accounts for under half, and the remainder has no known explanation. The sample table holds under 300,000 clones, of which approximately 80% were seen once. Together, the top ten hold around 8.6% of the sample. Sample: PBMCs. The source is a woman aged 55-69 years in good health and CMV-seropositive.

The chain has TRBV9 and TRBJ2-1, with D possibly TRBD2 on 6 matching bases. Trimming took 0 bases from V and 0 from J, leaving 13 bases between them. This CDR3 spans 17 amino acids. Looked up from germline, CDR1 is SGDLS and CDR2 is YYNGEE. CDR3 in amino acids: CASSVVGAGGSYNEQFF. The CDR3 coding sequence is TGTGCCAGCAGCGTAGTAGGAGCCGGGGGCTCCTACAATGAGCAGTTCTTC.

The CDR3 spells CASSHPGRTGFYGYTF. CDR3 nucleotides: TGCGCCAGCAGCCATCCCGGGCGGACAGGGTTCTATGGCTACACCTTC. V and J are TRBV4-1 and TRBJ1-2; TRBD1 matches at 8 bases. V gave up 3 bases and J gave up 4 bases; unmatched junction bases: 10. The CDR3 consists of 16 residues. The germline V gene has CDR1 MGHRA and CDR2 YSYEKL.

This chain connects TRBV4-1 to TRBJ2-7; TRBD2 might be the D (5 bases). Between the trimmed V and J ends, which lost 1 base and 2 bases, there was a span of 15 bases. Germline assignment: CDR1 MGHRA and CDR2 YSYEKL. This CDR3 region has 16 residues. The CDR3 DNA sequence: TGCGCCAGCAGCCAAGTTCACGGCGGGTCCGCCTACGAGCAGTACTTC. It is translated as CASSQVHGGSAYEQYF.

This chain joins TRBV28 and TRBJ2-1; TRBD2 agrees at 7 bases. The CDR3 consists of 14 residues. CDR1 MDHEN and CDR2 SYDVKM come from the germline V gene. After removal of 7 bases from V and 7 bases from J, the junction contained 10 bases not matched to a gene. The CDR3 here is CASKVAGARNEQFF. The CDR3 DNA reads TGTGCCAGCAAAGTTGCGGGAGCGAGGAATGAGCAGTTCTTC.

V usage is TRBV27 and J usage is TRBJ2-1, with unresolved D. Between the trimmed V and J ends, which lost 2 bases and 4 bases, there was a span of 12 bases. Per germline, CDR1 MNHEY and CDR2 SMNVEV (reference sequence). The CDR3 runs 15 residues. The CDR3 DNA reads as TGTGCCAGCAGTTTAACCGCGGTCAGATACAATGAGCAGTTCTTC. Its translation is CASSLTAVRYNEQFF.

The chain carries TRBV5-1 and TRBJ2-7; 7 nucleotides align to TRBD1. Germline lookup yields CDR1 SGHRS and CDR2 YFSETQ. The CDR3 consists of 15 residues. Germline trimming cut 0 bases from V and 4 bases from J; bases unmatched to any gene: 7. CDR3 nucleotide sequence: TGCGCCAGCAGCTTGGGACAGGGTTTTGAGTACGAGCAGTACTTC. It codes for CASSLGQGFEYEQYF.

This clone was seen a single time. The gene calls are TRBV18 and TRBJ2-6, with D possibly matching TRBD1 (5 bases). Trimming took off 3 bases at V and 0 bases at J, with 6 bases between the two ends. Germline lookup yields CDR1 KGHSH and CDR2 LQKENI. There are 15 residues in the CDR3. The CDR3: CASSPTVSGANVLTF. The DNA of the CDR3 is TGTGCCAGCTCACCGACAGTCTCTGGGGCCAACGTCCTGACTTTC.

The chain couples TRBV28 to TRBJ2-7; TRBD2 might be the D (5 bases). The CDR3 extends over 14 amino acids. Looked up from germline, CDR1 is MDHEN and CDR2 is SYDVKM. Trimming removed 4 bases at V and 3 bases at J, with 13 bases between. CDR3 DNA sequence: TGTGCCAGCAGTTCTCTCCTAGGAGGCTACGAGCAGTACTTC. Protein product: CASSSLLGGYEQYF.

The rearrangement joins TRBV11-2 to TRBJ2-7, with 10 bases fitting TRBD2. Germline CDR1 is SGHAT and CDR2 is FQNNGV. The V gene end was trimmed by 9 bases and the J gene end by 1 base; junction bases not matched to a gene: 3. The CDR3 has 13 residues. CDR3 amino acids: CASSSGRSYEQYF. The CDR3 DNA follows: TGTGCCAGTAGTAGCGGGAGGTCCTACGAGCAGTACTTC.

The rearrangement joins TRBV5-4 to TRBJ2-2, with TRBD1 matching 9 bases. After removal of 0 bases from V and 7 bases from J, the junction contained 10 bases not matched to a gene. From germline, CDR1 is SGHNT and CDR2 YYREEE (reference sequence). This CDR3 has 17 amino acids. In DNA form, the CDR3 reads TGTGCCAGCAGCTTGGAGGGACAGGGAATTAGAGGCGGGGAGCTGTTTTTT. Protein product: CASSLEGQGIRGGELFF.

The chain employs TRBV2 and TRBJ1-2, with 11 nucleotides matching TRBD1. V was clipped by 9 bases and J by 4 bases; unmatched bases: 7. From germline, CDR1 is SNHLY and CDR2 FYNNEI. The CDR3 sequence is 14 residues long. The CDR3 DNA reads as TGTGCCAGAAAAGGACAGGGGGCAGTCTATGGCTACACCTTC. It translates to CARKGQGAVYGYTF.

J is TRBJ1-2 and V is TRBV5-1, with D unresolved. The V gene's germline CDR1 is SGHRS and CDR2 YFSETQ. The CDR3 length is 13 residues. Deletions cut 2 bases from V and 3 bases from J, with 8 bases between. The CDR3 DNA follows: TGCGCCAGCAGCTTCGGAGTCGACTATGGCTACACCTTC. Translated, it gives CASSFGVDYGYTF.